Reported below is one TCR beta chain. Described time point: patch test 3, about 24 weeks after DPC sensitization. Stated treatment: therapeutic diphenylcyclopropenone sensitization with weekly scalp DPC. This CDR3 comprises 12 residues. The V gene lost 7 bases and the J gene lost 8 bases, with 17 bases spanning the gap. Germline-derived CDR1 and CDR2 are SQVTM and ANQGSEA. Attachment of unique molecular identifiers to individual cDNA molecules was performed in the library. TCRdb passed the RACE reads through MiXCR, listing each CDR3 protein once. The profile shows 50,000 to 80,000 distinct CDR3 sequences, approximately 9.9% of them singletons. The record originates from a study of human T cells and chemical hapten exposure. Turning to the study itself: Patch tests applied 0.01% DPC to the upper back, read at 6 days. Per-sample TCR yields varied mainly from small pooled library volume differences.

The sample consisted of whole blood, taken in connection with sensitization to the hapten diphenylcyclopropenone (DPC). The rearrangement links TRBV29-1 to TRBJ1-1, with D hard to call. The receptor was isolated from a woman aged 25 to 45 with alopecia areata. Some clones in this sample may be carry-over from other donors' samples. This CDR3 is CSDRHSGSEAFF. The CDR3 DNA sequence: TGCAGCGATCGTCATTCGGGTTCCGAAGCTTTCTTT.